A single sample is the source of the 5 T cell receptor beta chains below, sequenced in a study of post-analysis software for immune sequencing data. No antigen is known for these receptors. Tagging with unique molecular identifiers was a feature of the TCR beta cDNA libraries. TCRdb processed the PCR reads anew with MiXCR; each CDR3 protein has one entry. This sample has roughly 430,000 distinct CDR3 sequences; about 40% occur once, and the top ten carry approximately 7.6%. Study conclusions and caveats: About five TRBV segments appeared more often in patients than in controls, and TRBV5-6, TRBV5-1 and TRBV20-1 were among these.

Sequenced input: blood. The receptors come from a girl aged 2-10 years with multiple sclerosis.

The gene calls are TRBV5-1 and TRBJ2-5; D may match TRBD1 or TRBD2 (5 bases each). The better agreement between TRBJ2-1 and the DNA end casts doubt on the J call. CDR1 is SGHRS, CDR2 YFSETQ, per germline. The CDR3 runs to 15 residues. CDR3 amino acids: CASSLGSFGAETQFF. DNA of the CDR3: TGCGCCAGCAGCTTGGGGAGCTTCGGGGCAGAGACCCAGTTCTTC.

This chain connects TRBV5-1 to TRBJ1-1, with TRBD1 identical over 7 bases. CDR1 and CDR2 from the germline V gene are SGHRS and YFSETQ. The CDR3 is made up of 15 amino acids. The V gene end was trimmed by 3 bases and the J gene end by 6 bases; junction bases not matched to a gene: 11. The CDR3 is CASSSQSRGVSEAFF. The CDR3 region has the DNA TGCGCCAGCAGCTCTCAGTCCAGGGGGGTGTCTGAAGCTTTCTTT.

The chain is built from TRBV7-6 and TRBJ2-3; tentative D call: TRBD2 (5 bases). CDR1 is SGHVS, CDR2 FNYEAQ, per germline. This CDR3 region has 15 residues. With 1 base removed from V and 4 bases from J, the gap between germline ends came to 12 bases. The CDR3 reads CASSLGQYSADTQYF. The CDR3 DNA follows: TGTGCCAGCAGCTTAGGGCAGTATAGCGCAGATACGCAGTATTTT.

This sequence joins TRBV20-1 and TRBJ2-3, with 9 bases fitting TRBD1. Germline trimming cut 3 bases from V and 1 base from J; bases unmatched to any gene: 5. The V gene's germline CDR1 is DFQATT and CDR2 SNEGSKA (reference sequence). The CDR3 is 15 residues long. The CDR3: CSASARQGGTDTQYF. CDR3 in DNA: TGCAGTGCTAGTGCTCGACAGGGGGGCACAGATACGCAGTATTTT.

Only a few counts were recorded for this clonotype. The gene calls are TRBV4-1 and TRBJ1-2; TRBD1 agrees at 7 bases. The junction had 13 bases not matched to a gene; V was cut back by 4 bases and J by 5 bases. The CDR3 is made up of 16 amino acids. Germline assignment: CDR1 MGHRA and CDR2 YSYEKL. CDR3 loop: CASSPDRLGTAYGYTF. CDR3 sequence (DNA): TGCGCCAGCAGCCCCGATCGGTTGGGGACAGCTTATGGCTACACCTTC.